Sequencing of this T cell receptor (beta chain) was carried out in a study of blood T cell repertoires in COVID-19. Whole-study context: The samples span acute and convalescent COVID-19 from the United States, Italy and Spain. PBMCs, B-cell-depleted T cells, or T cells provided the cDNA or gDNA that made up the material.

The CDR3 extends over 16 amino acids. Unmatched junction bases numbered 21, after V lost 10 bases and J lost 7 bases. Germline V gene lookup returns CDR1 SNHLY and CDR2 FYNNEI. Per the original methods: How many nucleated cells were present was estimated from reference gene primer amplification. TCRdb's copy holds only in-frame clones and misses some; the assay was immunoSEQ multiplex PCR. The V and J calls and clone size were taken over from that table, and D and trimming were inferred from the DNA. The sample records tens of thousands of clones, less than 90% being singletons. V is TRBV2 and J is TRBJ2-5; 7 bases are shared with TRBD1. The sequence was collected from a human donor in a cohort sampled during active COVID-19. The sequencing sample was made of peripheral blood. The CDR3 sequence is CAITRTAGQAEWTQYF. The CDR3, as DNA: TGTGCCATCACACGAACGGCCGGACAGGCCGAGTGGACCCAGTACTTC.